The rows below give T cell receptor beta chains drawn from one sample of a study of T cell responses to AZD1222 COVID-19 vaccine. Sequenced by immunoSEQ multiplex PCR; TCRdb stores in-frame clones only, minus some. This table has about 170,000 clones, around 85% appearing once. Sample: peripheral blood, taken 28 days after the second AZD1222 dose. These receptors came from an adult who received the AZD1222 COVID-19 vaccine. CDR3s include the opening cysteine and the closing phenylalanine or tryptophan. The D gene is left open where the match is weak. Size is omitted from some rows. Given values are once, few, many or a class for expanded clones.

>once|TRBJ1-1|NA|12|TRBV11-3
TGTGCCAGCAGCTTAAGACTCTCCGAAGCTTTCTTT
CASSLRLSEAFF
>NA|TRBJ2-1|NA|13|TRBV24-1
TGTGCCACCAGTGATTCCGCCTACAATGAGCAGTTCTTC
CATSDSAYNEQFF
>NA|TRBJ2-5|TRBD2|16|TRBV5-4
TGTGCCAGCAGCTTGTTTTCGGGGGGAGGTTACGAGACCCAGTACTTC
CASSLFSGGGYETQYF
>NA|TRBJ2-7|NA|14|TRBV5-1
TGCGCCAGCAGCTTGCAGGGGCCCTCCTACGAGCAGTACTTC
CASSLQGPSYEQYF
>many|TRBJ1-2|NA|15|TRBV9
TGTGCCAGCAGCGTAGGGCCGGCGGCGGTTCAGGGCTACACCTTC
CASSVGPAAVQGYTF
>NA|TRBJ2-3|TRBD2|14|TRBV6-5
TGTGCCAGCAGTAGCGGGGCGGTCACAGATACGCAGTATTTT
CASSSGAVTDTQYF
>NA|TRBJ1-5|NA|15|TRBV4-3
TGCGCCAGCAGCCAAGACGAGGGAGTGTATCAGCCCCAGCATTTT
CASSQDEGVYQPQHF
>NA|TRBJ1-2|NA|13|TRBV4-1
TGCGCCAGCAGCCAAAGAGGGTTTTATGGCTACACCTTC
CASSQRGFYGYTF
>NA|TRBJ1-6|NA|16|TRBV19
TGTGCCAGTAGTACCCTCCGGGACCGGCAGGTTCCACCCCTCCACTTT
CASSTLRDRQVPPLHF
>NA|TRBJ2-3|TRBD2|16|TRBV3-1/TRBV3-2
TGTGCCAGCAGGGACCGACTAGCGGGTCACACAGATACGCAGTATTTT
CASRDRLAGHTDTQYF
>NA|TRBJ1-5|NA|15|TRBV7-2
TGTGCCAGCAGCTTGCAGGGACCGAGCAATCAGCCCCAGCATTTT
CASSLQGPSNQPQHF
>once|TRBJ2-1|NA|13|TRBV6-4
TGTGCCAGCAGTGACTCTAGCTACAATGAGCAGTTCTTC
CASSDSSYNEQFF
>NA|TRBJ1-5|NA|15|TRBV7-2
TGTGCCAGCAGCCGGAGGGCCTTCGGCAATCAGCCCCAGCATTTT
CASSRRAFGNQPQHF
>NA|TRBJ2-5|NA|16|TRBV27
TGTGCCAGCAGTTTCGACTATTCCGGGCGCCAAGAGACCCAGTACTTC
CASSFDYSGRQETQYF
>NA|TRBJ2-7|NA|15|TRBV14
TGTGCCAGCAGCCAAGGATCAGGGAGGATTTACGAGCAGTACTTC
CASSQGSGRIYEQYF
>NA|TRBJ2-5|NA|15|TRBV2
TGTGCCAGCAGTGAAGTAGGCCGTGGGAAAGAGACCCAGTACTTC
CASSEVGRGKETQYF
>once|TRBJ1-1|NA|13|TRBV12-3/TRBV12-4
TGTGCCAGCAGACAGGGAATGAACACTGAAGCTTTCTTT
CASRQGMNTEAFF
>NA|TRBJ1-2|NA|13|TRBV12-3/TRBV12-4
TGTGCCAGCAGTTTAACAAGCCCTTATGGCTACACCTTC
CASSLTSPYGYTF
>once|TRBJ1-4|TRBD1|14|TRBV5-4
TGTGCCAGCAGCCGACAGGGGGCGAGGGAAAAACTGTTTTTT
CASSRQGAREKLFF
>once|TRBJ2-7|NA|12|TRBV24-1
TGTGCCACCAGTGATTTGTTCGGCGAGCAGTACTTC
CATSDLFGEQYF
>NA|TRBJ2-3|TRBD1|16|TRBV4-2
TGTGCCAGCAGCCAAGACGGGACAGGGTTCGGAGATACGCAGTATTTT
CASSQDGTGFGDTQYF
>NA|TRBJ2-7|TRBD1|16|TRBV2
TGTGCCAGCAGTGAACCCCAGGGGGCATACTCCTACGAGCAGTACTTC
CASSEPQGAYSYEQYF
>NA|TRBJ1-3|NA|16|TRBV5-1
TGCGCCAGCAGCTTGGAGGGTCAGACGTCTGGAAACACCATATATTTT
CASSLEGQTSGNTIYF
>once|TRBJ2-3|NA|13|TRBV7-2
TGTGCCAGCAGCTTCATAGATAGAGATACGCAGTATTTT
CASSFIDRDTQYF
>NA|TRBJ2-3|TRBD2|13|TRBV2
TGTGCCACCGGGACTATCGGTACAGATACGCAGTATTTT
CATGTIGTDTQYF
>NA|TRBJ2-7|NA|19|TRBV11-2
TGTGCCAGCAGCACGAAAGTAGGGTATGACATGATCACTTCCTACGAGCAGTACTTC
CASSTKVGYDMITSYEQYF
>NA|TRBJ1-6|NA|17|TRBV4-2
TGTGCCAGCAGCCTCAAAACCGACCAACTTTATAATTCACCCCTCCACTTT
CASSLKTDQLYNSPLHF
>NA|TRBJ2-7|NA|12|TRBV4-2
TGTGCCAGCAGCCTCGCGGGGAGCGAGCAGTACTTC
CASSLAGSEQYF
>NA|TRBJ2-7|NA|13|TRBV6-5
TGTGCCAGCAGTTACCGGCCCGTGGGGGAGCAGTACTTC
CASSYRPVGEQYF
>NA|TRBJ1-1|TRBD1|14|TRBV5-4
TGTGCCAGCAGCTTGGGGTCAGGGGGCGGGAAAGCTTTCTTT
CASSLGSGGGKAFF
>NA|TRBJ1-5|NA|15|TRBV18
TGTGCCAGCTCACCCGTGGCCAGACAGGATCAGCCCCAGCATTTT
CASSPVARQDQPQHF
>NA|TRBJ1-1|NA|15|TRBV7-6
TGTGCCAGCAGCTTATTTAGAGTCGGGGACACTGAAGCTTTCTTT
CASSLFRVGDTEAFF
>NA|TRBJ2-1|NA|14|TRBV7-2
TGTGCCAGCAGCTTAGCGCCGCCCTACAATGAGCAGTTCTTC
CASSLAPPYNEQFF
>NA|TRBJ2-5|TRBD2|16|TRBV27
TGTGCCAGCAGCACACTACCGGGACTAGCGCTAGAGACCCAGTACTTC
CASSTLPGLALETQYF
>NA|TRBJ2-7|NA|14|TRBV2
TGTGCCAGCAGTGAAGCGCGGAGTTTCGACGAGCAGTACTTC
CASSEARSFDEQYF
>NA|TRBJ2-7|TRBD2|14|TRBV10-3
TGTGCCATCAGTGGCCCCGGGACTAGCAACGAGCAGTACTTC
CAISGPGTSNEQYF
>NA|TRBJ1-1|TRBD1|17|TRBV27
TGTGCCAGCAGTTTATACGCGGGCAGGGGGTGGGACACTGAAGCTTTCTTT
CASSLYAGRGWDTEAFF
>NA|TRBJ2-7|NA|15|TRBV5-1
TGCGCCAGCAGCCCAAGGACAGTTAACTCCTACGAGCAGTACTTC
CASSPRTVNSYEQYF
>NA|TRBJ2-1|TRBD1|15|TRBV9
TGTGCCAGCAGCGAAGCCGGGACAGGGATCAATGAGCAGTTCTTC
CASSEAGTGINEQFF
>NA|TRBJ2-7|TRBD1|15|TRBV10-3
TGTGCCATCAGTTACCGGGACAGGGGAAATTGGGAGCAGTACTTC
CAISYRDRGNWEQYF
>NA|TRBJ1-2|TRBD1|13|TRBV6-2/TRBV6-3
TGTGCCAGCAGTTGGGACAGCTCCTATGGCTACACCTTC
CASSWDSSYGYTF
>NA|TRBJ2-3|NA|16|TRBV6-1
TGTGCCAGCAGTGAAGCTACAGGGAATGGGAGGGATACGCAGTATTTT
CASSEATGNGRDTQYF
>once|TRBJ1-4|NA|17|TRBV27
TGTGCCAGCAGTTTATACCCACCAGCGACGAATAATGAAAAACTGTTTTTT
CASSLYPPATNNEKLFF
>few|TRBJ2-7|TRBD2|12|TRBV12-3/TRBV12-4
TGTGCCAGCAGTTTTGGCGGGGGCGAGCAGTACTTC
CASSFGGGEQYF
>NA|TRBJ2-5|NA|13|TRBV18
TGTGCCAGCTCACCAGGGGGAGGAGAGACCCAGTACTTC
CASSPGGGETQYF
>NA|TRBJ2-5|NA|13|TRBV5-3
TGTGCCAGAAGCACTAGGGGTCAAGAGACCCAGTACTTC
CARSTRGQETQYF
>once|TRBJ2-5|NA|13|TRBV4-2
TGTGCCAGCAGCCGGGGGCAGGCAGAGACCCAGTACTTC
CASSRGQAETQYF
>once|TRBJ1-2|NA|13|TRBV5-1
TGCGCCAGCAGCACCCGGGGGCCTGAGGGCTACACCTTC
CASSTRGPEGYTF
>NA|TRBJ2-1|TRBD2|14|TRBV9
TGTGCCAGCACCCGGCGGGGGGGCGGGAATGAGCAGTTCTTC
CASTRRGGGNEQFF
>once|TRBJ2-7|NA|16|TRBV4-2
TGTGCCAGCAGCCAGTTTTTGGGGGGAGACTCCTACGAGCAGTACTTC
CASSQFLGGDSYEQYF
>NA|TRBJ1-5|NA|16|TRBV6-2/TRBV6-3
TGTGCCAGCAGTCCCCTCACCAGATCGCACTATCAGCCCCAGCATTTT
CASSPLTRSHYQPQHF
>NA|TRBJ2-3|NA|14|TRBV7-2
TGTGCCAGCAGCTTAGTTAGCGCAACAGATACGCAGTATTTT
CASSLVSATDTQYF
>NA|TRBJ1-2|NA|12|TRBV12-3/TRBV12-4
TGTGCCAGCAGTTTAACAGGGAACGGCTACACCTTC
CASSLTGNGYTF
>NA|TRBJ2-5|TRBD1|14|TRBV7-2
TGTGCCAGCAGCCCCCGAGGGGGCCTAGAGACCCAGTACTTC
CASSPRGGLETQYF
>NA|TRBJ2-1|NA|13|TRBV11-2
TGTGCCAGCAGCTTAGTCAGACTGGGTGAGCAGTTCTTC
CASSLVRLGEQFF
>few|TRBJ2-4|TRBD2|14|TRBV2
TGTGCCAGCAGGGGCCGCGGGACTAGTGTCATTCAGTACTTC
CASRGRGTSVIQYF
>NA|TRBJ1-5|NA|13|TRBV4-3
TGCGCCAGCAGCCATACCGCGGGGAGGCCCCAGCATTTT
CASSHTAGRPQHF
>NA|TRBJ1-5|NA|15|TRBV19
TGTGCCAGTAGTATGACAGATTATAGCAATCAGCCCCAGCATTTT
CASSMTDYSNQPQHF
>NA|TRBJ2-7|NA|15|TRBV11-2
TGTGCCAGCAGCCCCCCGGGACAAGGATACTACGAGCAGTACTTC
CASSPPGQGYYEQYF